What follows is one T cell receptor beta chain and its context. The sample belongs to a study of cytomegalovirus exposure and HLA in healthy donors. The PCR was carried out with 60 Vbeta primers and 13 Jbeta primers. The assay was immunoSEQ multiplex PCR, and TCRdb's table has in-frame clones only and misses some. The data show some 150,000 clones, with about three quarters seen just once and roughly 0.7% held by the top ten. The V gene lost 7 bases and the J gene lost 1 base, with 8 bases spanning the gap. Germline V gene lookup returns CDR1 MNHNS and CDR2 SASEGT. This CDR3 is built from 13 residues.

The sequenced sample was PBMCs. The chain couples TRBV6-1 to TRBJ1-5, with TRBD1 as a possible D gene (6 bases). The TCR comes from a male donor in good health and CMV-seronegative. CDR3 sequence reads: CASMRGSNQPQHF. CDR3 sequence (DNA): TGTGCCAGCATGAGGGGGAGCAATCAGCCCCAGCATTTT.